The 19 T cell receptor beta chains below all came from one sample that was sequenced in a study of neurological immune-mediated disorders. TCRdb re-derived calls from the 5' RACE reads in MiXCR, one entry per CDR3 protein. The data show more than 95,000 distinct CDR3 sequences, approximately 10% seen once. Indicated time point: longitudinal time-point 3. Sequencing was performed on PBMCs. These TCRs come from a female donor with HTLV-1-associated myelopathy (HAM/TSP).

This clonotype was detected many times. The V gene is TRBV20-1, the J gene TRBJ1-1, with D perhaps matching TRBD1 (5 bases). Trimming shortened V by 5 bases and J by 0 bases, and 13 bases separated the two germline ends. CDR3 size: 14 residues. Germline V gives CDR1 DFQATT, CDR2 SNEGSKA (reference sequence). CDR3 sequence: CSAPLGGLNTEAFF. The DNA for the CDR3 is TGCAGTGCTCCCCTGGGGGGGTTGAACACTGAAGCTTTCTTT.

The chain is built from TRBV5-1 and TRBJ2-7, with 9 positions matching TRBD1. The CDR3 length is 14 residues. The germline V gene has CDR1 SGHRS and CDR2 YFSETQ. V shed 4 bases, J shed 6 bases, and the junction held 8 bases outside the gene matches. CDR3 coding DNA: TGCGCCAGCAGCGAGGGACAGGGTGGAGGCGAGCAGTACTTC. Encoded protein: CASSEGQGGGEQYF. Drawing the rest from reference TRBV5-1 and TRBJ2-7, the complete variable domain is KAGVTQTPRYLIKTRGQQVTLSCSPISGHRSVSWYQQTPGQGLQFLFEYFSETQRNKGNFPGRFSGRQFSNSRSEMNVSTLELGDSALYLCASSEGQGGGEQYFGPGTRLTVT.

About this clonotype itself: A much more abundant neighbour one base away suggests this may be a read error. V and J are TRBV7-3 and TRBJ2-3; 9 bases align to TRBD1. Germline lookup yields CDR1 SGHTA and CDR2 FQGTGA. This CDR3 is 15 amino acids long. The CDR3 bases are TGTGCCAACAGCTTGGACAGGGGATACACAGATACGCAGTATTTT. It codes for CANSLDRGYTDTQYF.

This clonotype was recorded many times. The chain has TRBV20-1 and TRBJ2-2; 8 bases line up with TRBD1. The trim removed 3 bases at V and 6 bases at J, leaving 12 bases unmatched. The CDR3 covers 16 residues. Looked up from germline, CDR1 is DFQATT and CDR2 is SNEGSKA (reference sequence). CDR3 DNA sequence: TGCAGTGCTAGGGGGACAGGCCCCGTCTCCTCCGGGGAGCTGTTTTTT. This sequence encodes CSARGTGPVSSGELFF.

This clonotype was detected many times. The chain links TRBV20-1 to TRBJ2-7, with 9 bases aligning to TRBD1. The ends lost 6 bases at V and 3 bases at J; junction bases unmatched: 6. The germline CDR1 and CDR2 sequences are DFQATT and SNEGSKA (reference sequence). This CDR3 is built from 13 residues. The CDR3 DNA reads TGCAGTGCCCCCGGGACAGGGCACTACGAGCAGTACTTC. Translation gives CSAPGTGHYEQYF.

This clonotype was observed at least ten times. The chain combines TRBV4-1 with TRBJ2-1, with 7 nucleotides matching TRBD2. Germline V lookup: CDR1 MGHRA, CDR2 YSYEKL. The trim removed 1 base at V and 8 bases at J, leaving 11 bases unmatched. The CDR3 contains 16 residues. The CDR3 region is CASSQGLAEGPDEQFF. Here the CDR3 DNA reads TGCGCCAGCAGCCAAGGTCTAGCGGAGGGCCCGGATGAGCAGTTCTTC.

Details on this clonotype: This clone may be a read error of a much larger clone one base away. This rearrangement joins TRBV3-1 to TRBJ2-4; unclear D gene. Per the germline V gene, CDR1 is LGHDT and CDR2 is YNNKEL (reference sequence). CDR3 length: 13 amino acids. The CDR3 DNA sequence: TGTGCCAGCAACCAAGTCGGCCAAAACATTCAGTACTTC. This encodes CASNQVGQNIQYF.

Regarding this clonotype: The junction shows a germline mismatch at one end, possibly a read error. V and J are TRBV5-1 and TRBJ2-7; either TRBD1 or TRBD2 may fit D (5 bases each). The germline V gene has CDR1 SGHRS and CDR2 YFSETQ. The CDR3 runs 16 residues. In DNA, the CDR3 is TGTGCCAGCAGCTTGGGGGAAAACAGGTTTACCTACGAGCAGTACTTC. Amino acid sequence: CASSLGENRFTYEQYF. The variable domain in full, completed from reference TRBV5-1 and TRBJ2-7, reads KAGVTQTPRYLIKTRGQQVTLSCSPISGHRSVSWYQQTPGQGLQFLFEYFSETQRNKGNFPGRFSGRQFSNSRSEMNVSTLELGDSALYLCASSLGENRFTYEQYFGPGTRLTVT.

This clonotype was seen a handful of times. The J gene is TRBJ2-2, the V gene TRBV5-1, with D uncertain. Germline CDR1 and CDR2: SGHRS and YFSETQ. There are 16 residues in the CDR3. Trimming shortened V by 0 bases and J by 0 bases, and 9 bases separated the two germline ends. In nucleotides, the CDR3 is TGCGCCAGCAGCTTGGCGTGGAGCGCGAACACCGGGGAGCTGTTTTTT. As protein: CASSLAWSANTGELFF.

With respect to this clonotype: This could be a read error, since a much larger clone is one nucleotide away. The chain employs TRBV29-1 and TRBJ2-5; D gene ambiguous. The CDR3 spans 13 residues. The germline gives CDR1 SQVTM, CDR2 ANQGSEA. The ends were cut back, 2 bases at V and 2 bases at J, with 9 bases in the middle. The CDR3 DNA reads as TGCAGCGTTGAAAGCGTGAGGCAAGAGACCCAGTACTTC. It encodes CSVESVRQETQYF.

This clonotype appeared many times. The CDR3 bases are TGTGCCTGGACTGTACAGAAAACCTACGAGCAGTACTTC. It codes for CAWTVQKTYEQYF. The chain uses TRBV30 and TRBJ2-7; no clear D gene. Germline lookup yields CDR1 GTSNPN and CDR2 SVGIG (reference sequence). Trimming pared 4 bases from V and 2 bases from J, leaving 12 bases between. The CDR3 consists of 13 residues.

Many counts were recorded for this clonotype. The chain employs TRBV12-3 or TRBV12-4 and TRBJ1-5; D not certain. This CDR3 is built from 14 residues. V was clipped by 3 bases and J by 5 bases, with 11 bases between them. In nucleotides, the CDR3 is TGTGCCAGCAGTTTCACATATGCGGATCAGCCCCAGCATTTT. This encodes CASSFTYADQPQHF.

A few counts support this clonotype. The chain employs TRBV9 and TRBJ2-1; D possibly corresponds to TRBD2 (5 bases). In germline, CDR1 is SGDLS, CDR2 YYNGEE. The CDR3 length is 12 residues. Trimming took 3 bases from V and 9 from J, leaving 10 bases between them. CDR3 in amino acids: CASSATRLEQFF. CDR3 in DNA: TGTGCCAGCAGCGCTACTAGACTTGAGCAGTTCTTC.

This clonotype occurred many times. The chain has TRBV5-1 and TRBJ1-1; D not certain. This CDR3 has 13 amino acids. Germline V CDR1 and CDR2: SGHRS, YFSETQ. With 2 bases removed from V and 2 bases from J, the gap between germline ends came to 7 bases. DNA for the CDR3: TGCGCCAGCAGCTTAGCAGACAACACTGAAGCTTTCTTT. As protein: CASSLADNTEAFF.

Many counts were recorded for this clonotype. The chain links TRBV5-1 to TRBJ2-1, with a possible D match to TRBD1 (6 bases). V lost 1 base, J lost 1 base, and 12 bases lay in between. This CDR3 is built from 16 residues. Looked up from germline, CDR1 is SGHRS and CDR2 is YFSETQ. The CDR3 reads CASSLNPQGSYNEQFF. The CDR3 region has the DNA TGCGCCAGCAGCTTGAACCCGCAGGGGTCCTACAATGAGCAGTTCTTC.

This clonotype was seen many times. This chain joins TRBV10-3 and TRBJ1-5; the D is unclear. CDR1 ENHRY and CDR2 SYGVKD come from the germline V gene. V lost 4 bases and J lost 0, with 7 bases in between. This CDR3 is built from 14 residues. The CDR3 loop reads CAISGGYSNQPQHF. The CDR3 DNA sequence: TGTGCCATCAGTGGGGGTTATAGCAATCAGCCCCAGCATTTT.

This clonotype was counted ten times or more. One end of the junction varies from germline; a read error may be responsible. This sequence joins TRBV20-1 and TRBJ1-6; D perhaps matches TRBD1 (6 bases). The CDR3 loop spans 11 amino acids. The germline V gene has CDR1 DFQATT and CDR2 SNEGSKA (reference sequence). The DNA of the CDR3 is TGCAGTGCTCACGGAGGGGGTCAAAAGGGCTTT. This translates into CSAHGGGQKGF.

This clonotype was seen repeatedly, ten times or more. V gene TRBV6-1 combines with J gene TRBJ2-3, with a tentative D call TRBD2 (5 bases). Germline V lookup: CDR1 MNHNS, CDR2 SASEGT. V lost 9 bases to trimming and J lost 4 bases, with 17 bases between them. This CDR3 is 14 amino acids long. The CDR3 loop is CASKVDGSADTQYF. DNA for the CDR3: TGTGCCAGTAAAGTGGACGGTAGCGCAGATACGCAGTATTTT.

This clonotype was recorded at least ten times. The junction departs from germline at one end; a sequencing error may be responsible. CDR3 in DNA: TGTGCCAGCAGCTTAGGGTCCTCCGAGCAGTACTTC. Translating it yields CASSLGSSEQYF. The chain combines TRBV7-9 with TRBJ2-7; D call uncertain. CDR3 length: 12 residues. From germline, CDR1 is SEHNR and CDR2 FQNEAQ (reference sequence).